The entry below gives a single TCR beta chain sequence along with its context. What it recognizes is unknown. The data belong to a study of shared clonotypes between healthy human individuals. General observations from the study: Sequencing depth was a factor that was expected to affect clonotype sharing among donors.

CD4+ cells underwent separation, giving CD45RA+ naive and CD45RA-negative memory subsets. This CDR3 is 11 amino acids long. Deletions cut 1 base from V and 8 bases from J, with 6 bases between. CDR1 is SGHRS, CDR2 YFSETQ, per germline. TCRdb's table, derived via immunoSEQ multiplex PCR, lists solely in-frame clones and lacks some. Of 550,000 to 700,000 clones in the sample, around 73% were seen once. V usage is TRBV5-1 and J usage is TRBJ1-2; D is unclear. This TCR came from a woman in her twenties or thirties in good health. Sequenced: memory CD4+ T cells sorted from blood. Subset of the sample: CD45RA-negative fraction. CDR3 in amino acids: CASSLNGGYTF. In DNA, the CDR3 is TGCGCCAGCAGCTTGAACGGGGGCTACACCTTC.